The source of this T cell receptor (beta chain) is a study of CD8+ T cells in alopecia areata. For the study at large: Tofacitinib therapy lasting 6 to 18 months was followed by 6 months off drug.

Between the trimmed V and J ends, which lost 4 bases and 0 bases, there was a span of 10 bases. This CDR3 is 14 amino acids long. From germline, CDR1 is ENHRY and CDR2 SYGVKD. Findings and caveats of the study: Mouse data revealed clearer TCR sharing than patient data did, a gap possibly tied to HLA. Resident alphabeta T cells of normal skin are also sequenced in scalp samples. Affected scalp, especially in alopecia totalis/universalis, had a higher clonality than normal scalp did.

It was cDNA, reverse transcribed from extracted RNA, that served as the sequencing template. Method: immunoSEQ multiplex PCR; TCRdb's copy keeps in-frame clones and lacks some. Of 100,000 to 150,000 clones in the sample, around 60% were seen once. As concerns this clone: The target antigen is unknown.

This clonotype was sampled from a human donor with alopecia areata. This sequence joins TRBV10-3 and TRBJ2-7; possibly TRBD2 for D (6 bases). The starting material was CD4+ T cells sorted from blood, obtained at week 0. In nucleotides, the CDR3 is TGTGCCATCAGTGGGGACTGGAGCTCCTACGAGCAGTACTTC. As protein: CAISGDWSSYEQYF.